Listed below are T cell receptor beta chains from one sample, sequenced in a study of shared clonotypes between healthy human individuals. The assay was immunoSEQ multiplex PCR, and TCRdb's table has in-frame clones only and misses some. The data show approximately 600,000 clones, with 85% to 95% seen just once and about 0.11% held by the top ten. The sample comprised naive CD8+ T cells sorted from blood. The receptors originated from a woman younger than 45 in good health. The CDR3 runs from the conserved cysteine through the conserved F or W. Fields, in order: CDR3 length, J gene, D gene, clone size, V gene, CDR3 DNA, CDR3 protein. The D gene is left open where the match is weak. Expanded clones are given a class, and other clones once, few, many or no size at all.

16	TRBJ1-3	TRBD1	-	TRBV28	TGTGCCAGCAGTTGGGACAGTCTTCTTCCTGGAAACACCATATATTTT	CASSWDSLLPGNTIYF
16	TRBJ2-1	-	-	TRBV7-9	TGTGCCAGCAGCCCCCAAGAGAGGGTGGTCTACAATGAGCAGTTCTTC	CASSPQERVVYNEQFF
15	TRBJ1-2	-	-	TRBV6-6	TGTGCCAGCAGTTACCTGGGACACCATAACTATGGCTACACCTTC	CASSYLGHHNYGYTF
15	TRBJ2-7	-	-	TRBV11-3	TGTGCCAGCAGCTTAGTGGCAGGGAACATCTACGAGCAGTACTTC	CASSLVAGNIYEQYF
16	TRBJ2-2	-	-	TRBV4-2	TGTGCCAGCAGCCAAGATAGCTCTAGCGAACACCGGGAGCTGTTTTTT	CASSQDSSSEHRELFF
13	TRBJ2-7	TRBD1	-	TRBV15	TGTGCCACCAGTTCCTACAGGGGGTACGAGCAGTACTTC	CATSSYRGYEQYF
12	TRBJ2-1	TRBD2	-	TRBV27	TGTGCCAGCAGTGGCGGGGGTCGGGAGCAGTTCTTC	CASSGGGREQFF
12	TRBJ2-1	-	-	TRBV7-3	TGTGCCAGCAGCTTAGAGGGAGATGAGCAGTTCTTC	CASSLEGDEQFF
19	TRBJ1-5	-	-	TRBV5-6	TGTGCCAGCAGCTTGGTTTTTAGGAGACAAACCACTTTCAGACAGCCCCAGCATTTT	CASSLVFRRQTTFRQPQHF
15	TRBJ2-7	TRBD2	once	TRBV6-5	TGTGCCAGTAGCGAGTTTAGTCTAGCGGGAAACGAGCAGTACTTC	CASSEFSLAGNEQYF
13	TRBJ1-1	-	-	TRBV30	TGTGCCTGGCAGGCCGCTGAGTTTTCTGAAGCTTTCTTT	CAWQAAEFSEAFF
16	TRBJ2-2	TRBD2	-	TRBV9	TGTGCCAGCAGCGAGGGACTAGCGGGATCCACCGGGGAGCTGTTTTTT	CASSEGLAGSTGELFF